These T cell receptor beta chains were read from a single sample in a study of blood T cell repertoires in COVID-19. The data were produced by immunoSEQ multiplex PCR, yet TCRdb's version contains in-frame clones alone and is incomplete. This repertoire shows 40,000 or so clones, roughly 83% found once; its top ten account for about 24%. Input material: peripheral blood. The receptors were gathered from a human donor with acute or convalescent COVID-19. The donor label of this sample is uncertain. Each CDR3 is given with its conserved first and last residue. D genes are given only for firm matches. Clone size is stated in some rows and not others, as once, few, many or a class when expanded.

TRBV27	TRBJ1-1	-	-	CASSLRQVGRAEAFF	TGTGCCAGCAGTCTAAGACAGGTGGGTCGAGCTGAAGCTTTCTTT
TRBV9	TRBJ2-7	-	-	CASSEGGSLRTEQYF	TGTGCCAGCAGCGAGGGGGGGTCACTCCGGACCGAGCAGTACTTC
TRBV7-2	TRBJ1-4	-	TRBD1	CASSPDRANEKLFF	TGTGCCAGCAGCCCGGACAGGGCGAATGAAAAACTGTTTTTT
TRBV18	TRBJ2-5	-	-	CASSPPAGRETQYF	TGTGCCAGCTCACCACCGGCAGGGAGGGAGACCCAGTACTTC
TRBV5-1	TRBJ1-5	-	-	CASNLEAGINQPQHF	TGCGCCAGCAACTTGGAGGCAGGGATCAATCAGCCCCAGCATTTT
TRBV7-3	TRBJ1-2	-	TRBD1	CASSLGQGGYGYTF	TGTGCCAGCAGCCTGGGACAGGGTGGCTATGGCTACACCTTC
TRBV18	TRBJ1-4	-	TRBD1	CASSPRTGKGANEKLFF	TGTGCCAGCTCACCGCGGACAGGGAAGGGGGCTAATGAAAAACTGTTTTTT
TRBV5-4	TRBJ2-3	-	-	CASSLAGPDTQYF	TGTGCCAGCAGCTTGGCAGGGCCAGATACGCAGTATTTT
TRBV19	TRBJ1-3	-	-	CASRREGNSGNTIYF	TGTGCCAGTCGGAGGGAGGGGAACTCTGGAAACACCATATATTTT
TRBV19	TRBJ2-5	-	TRBD2	CASSSGGTSGIETQYF	TGTGCCAGTAGTAGCGGGGGGACTAGCGGGATAGAGACCCAGTACTTC
TRBV19	TRBJ2-1	-	-	CASSNAGAGEQFF	TGTGCCAGTAGTAATGCAGGGGCGGGTGAGCAGTTCTTC
TRBV19	TRBJ2-1	-	-	CASRQYNEQFF	TGTGCCAGTAGGCAGTACAATGAGCAGTTCTTC
TRBV19	TRBJ2-7	-	-	CASRVGGSSYEQYF	TGTGCCAGTAGGGTAGGCGGATCCTCCTACGAGCAGTACTTC
TRBV7-9	TRBJ2-3	-	-	CASSQDQGDTQYF	TGTGCCAGCAGTCAAGACCAGGGAGATACGCAGTATTTT
TRBV6-5	TRBJ1-1	-	-	CASSWGTGETEAFF	TGTGCCAGCAGTTGGGGGACTGGGGAAACTGAAGCTTTCTTT
TRBV9	TRBJ2-3	-	TRBD2	CASSAGQRGLSTDTQYF	TGTGCCAGCAGCGCGGGCCAGCGGGGGCTTAGCACAGATACGCAGTATTTT
TRBV19	TRBJ1-4	few	-	CASSWGGPRNEKLFF	TGTGCCAGTAGTTGGGGGGGCCCGAGGAATGAAAAACTGTTTTTT
TRBV7-8	TRBJ2-7	-	-	CASSLRQGGNEQYF	TGTGCCAGCAGCCTAAGACAGGGAGGCAACGAGCAGTACTTC
TRBV19	TRBJ2-5	-	TRBD1	CASRSGTGYQETQYF	TGTGCCAGTAGATCCGGGACAGGGTACCAAGAGACCCAGTACTTC
TRBV20-1	TRBJ1-1	few	-	CSATGVSEAFF	TGCAGTGCTACAGGGGTTAGTGAAGCTTTCTTT
TRBV2	TRBJ2-5	-	-	CASINEGETQYF	TGTGCCAGCATTAATGAGGGAGAGACCCAGTACTTC
TRBV3-1/TRBV3-2	TRBJ1-3	few	-	CASSQAASSGNTIYF	TGTGCCAGCAGCCAAGCCGCGAGCTCTGGAAACACCATATATTTT
TRBV19	TRBJ2-7	-	TRBD2	CASSTRASGLAGGDEQYF	TGTGCCAGTAGTACCCGCGCTTCGGGACTAGCGGGAGGGGACGAGCAGTACTTC
TRBV15	TRBJ1-4	-	-	CATSRDRSPSSGKLFF	TGTGCCACCAGCAGAGATCGAAGCCCTTCTAGTGGAAAACTGTTTTTT
TRBV10-2	TRBJ1-5	-	-	CASSESFGGQPQHF	TGCGCCAGCAGTGAGTCCTTTGGCGGCCAGCCCCAGCATTTT
TRBV28	TRBJ1-2	-	-	CASSGGTYGYTF	TGTGCCAGCTCGGGAGGGACCTATGGCTACACCTTC
TRBV7-6	TRBJ2-7	medium-sized	TRBD2	CASSFGPGGGINEQYF	TGTGCCAGCAGCTTCGGTCCCGGCGGGGGGATAAACGAGCAGTACTTC
TRBV9	TRBJ1-3	-	-	CASSVVPGQNSGNTIYF	TGTGCCAGCAGCGTAGTTCCCGGACAGAACTCTGGAAACACCATATATTTT
TRBV6-5	TRBJ1-5	-	TRBD1	CASSHRDRGHQPQHF	TGTGCCAGCAGTCACCGGGACAGGGGGCATCAGCCCCAGCATTTT
TRBV10-1	TRBJ2-2	-	TRBD1	CASSESVSQGYTGELFF	TGCGCCAGCAGTGAGTCTGTTTCACAGGGGTACACCGGGGAGCTGTTTTTT
TRBV5-4	TRBJ2-7	-	-	CASSLRETYEQYF	TGTGCCAGCAGCTTAAGAGAAACCTACGAGCAGTACTTC
TRBV7-2	TRBJ1-5	-	-	CASSLVAGYDQPQHF	TGTGCCAGCAGCTTAGTGGCAGGGTATGATCAGCCCCAGCATTTT
TRBV11-2	TRBJ2-1	-	-	CASSPRLAGPNEQFF	TGTGCCAGCAGCCCCCGACTGGCGGGCCCCAATGAGCAGTTCTTC
TRBV28	TRBJ1-2	once	TRBD1	CASTRGQDRYGYTF	TGTGCCAGCACCCGCGGACAGGACAGATATGGCTACACCTTC
TRBV2	TRBJ2-1	-	-	CASSMDSYNEQFF	TGTGCCAGCAGTATGGACAGTTACAATGAGCAGTTCTTC
TRBV3-1/TRBV3-2	TRBJ1-2	-	-	CASSQGSANYGYTF	TGTGCCAGCAGCCAAGGATCAGCTAACTATGGCTACACCTTC
TRBV11-2	TRBJ1-1	once	-	CASTPGNTEAFF	TGTGCCAGCACGCCAGGGAACACTGAAGCTTTCTTT
TRBV7-2	TRBJ2-5	-	TRBD2	CASSFGTSGGQETQYF	TGTGCCAGCAGCTTCGGGACTAGCGGGGGGCAAGAGACCCAGTACTTC
TRBV29-1	TRBJ1-1	-	-	CSVPQIMNTEAFF	TGCAGCGTTCCCCAGATTATGAACACTGAAGCTTTCTTT
TRBV12-5	TRBJ1-1	-	-	CASGLPLGSNTEAFF	TGTGCTAGTGGTTTACCCCTAGGGAGTAACACTGAAGCTTTCTTT
TRBV5-1	TRBJ1-1	-	-	CASSFGLNTEAFF	TGCGCCAGCAGCTTCGGGTTAAACACTGAAGCTTTCTTT
TRBV28	TRBJ1-1	once	TRBD1	CASSSYRQGVTEAFF	TGTGCCAGCAGTTCCTATAGACAGGGGGTCACTGAAGCTTTCTTT
TRBV30	TRBJ2-7	few	TRBD1	CALQGGSYEQYF	TGTGCCTTACAGGGGGGCTCCTACGAGCAGTACTTC
TRBV4-1	TRBJ1-5	few	TRBD1	CASSQDRDRVQPQHF	TGCGCCAGCAGCCAAGATAGGGACAGGGTTCAGCCCCAGCATTTT
TRBV4-2	TRBJ1-2	-	TRBD1	CASSQDQGERGNGYTF	TGTGCCAGCAGCCAAGACCAGGGGGAACGGGGTAATGGCTACACCTTC